The present T cell receptor beta chain was sequenced within a study of blood T cell repertoires in COVID-19. Study-level information: Italy, Spain and the United States were the sources of the convalescent and acute COVID-19 samples. The cDNA or gDNA used as material had been derived from T cells, B-cell-depleted T cells, or PBMCs.

TCRdb's copy holds only in-frame clones and misses some; the assay was immunoSEQ multiplex PCR. The sample lists more than 45,000 clones; 80% to 90% were seen once. The CDR3 is 16 residues long. Germline lookup yields CDR1 SNHLY and CDR2 FYNNEI. Unmatched junction bases numbered 6, after V lost 6 bases and J lost 0 bases. The chain employs TRBV2 and TRBJ1-4, with TRBD1 matching 8 bases. The TCR originated in a woman aged 70-85 years with active COVID-19. The sample taken for sequencing was peripheral blood. CDR3 nucleotides: TGTGCCAGCAGAGGGACAGGCCGTGCAACTAATGAAAAACTGTTTTTT. This translates into CASRGTGRATNEKLFF. Full variable domain (remainder filled in from reference TRBV2 and TRBJ1-4): EPEVTQTPSHQVTQMGQEVILRCVPISNHLYFYWYRQILGQKVEFLVSFYNNEISEKSEIFDDQFSVERPDGSNFTLKIRSTKLEDSAMYFCASRGTGRATNEKLFFGSGTQLSVL.